This T cell receptor beta chain was sequenced in a study of radiotherapy plus CTLA-4 blockade in lung cancer. Study as a whole: For roughly 19% of patients, objective responses occurred, and just over 30% had disease control.

Clones were read by immunoSEQ multiplex PCR, and TCRdb kept only the in-frame ones, dropping some. The sample has 55,000 to 65,000 clones, 77% seen once. Study-wide results and limits: An expansion of tumor-derived TCR clones occurred in blood after radiotherapy plus ipilimumab. Interferon-beta and early blood T cell clone dynamics reportedly predicted response best.

Turning to this clone: Its antigen is unidentified.

The CDR3 runs 15 residues. Trimming cost V 2 bases and J 6 bases, with 16 bases left between them. Per the germline V gene, CDR1 is MNHEY and CDR2 is SMNVEV (reference sequence). Patients had chemo-refractory metastatic non-small-cell lung cancer and received focal radiation plus CTLA-4 blockade that used ipilimumab. Sequenced here: peripheral blood, sampled from a patient treated with radiotherapy plus ipilimumab. V usage is TRBV27 and J usage is TRBJ1-2, with D possibly being TRBD1 (5 bases). The receptor's source is a human donor with non-small cell lung cancer who had a partial response to radiotherapy plus ipilimumab. For the CDR3, the DNA is TGTGCCAGCAGTTTAACCCCGGCAGGGTACGATGGCTACACCTTC. It codes for CASSLTPAGYDGYTF.